The clone carrying this TCR beta chain was seen ten or more times. The germline V gene encodes CDR1 SEHNR and CDR2 FQNEAQ (reference sequence). Trimming took 3 bases from V and 6 from J, leaving 13 bases between them. There are 14 residues in the CDR3. TCR beta CDR3 regions were amplified from RNA. First-round RT-PCR with HTBI primers amplified the TCR CDR3 region. TCRdb passed the multiplex PCR reads through MiXCR, listing each CDR3 protein once. The sample carries about 290,000 distinct CDR3 sequences, more than 10% recorded once. The data stem from a study of T cells in Graves' hyperthyroidism and ophthalmopathy.

The sequenced sample was blood. This TCR came from a woman in her thirties with Graves' hyperthyroidism that later progressed to Graves' ophthalmopathy. The genes are TRBV7-9 and TRBJ2-3; D not resolved. This chain's CDR3 is CASSLTNIGDTQYF. CDR3 DNA: TGTGCCAGCAGCTTGACCAACATCGGCGATACGCAGTATTTT.